This T cell receptor beta chain was profiled in a study of T-cell reconstitution after alpha-beta-depleted transplantation in children. Preparation of the TCRbeta library used unique molecular identifiers. TCRdb called the PCR reads again in MiXCR, with one record for every CDR3 protein. This table has hundreds of thousands of distinct CDR3 sequences, more than 20% appearing once. There are 13 residues in the CDR3. Germline CDR1 reads DFQATT; CDR2 reads SNEGSKA (reference sequence). V was shortened by 4 bases and J by 2 bases, with 8 bases between the two germline ends. The input for sequencing was PBMCs, mostly from graft donor cells, taken 360 days after TCRalphabeta/CD19-depleted stem cell transplant. This receptor was obtained from a boy under two years old who had a stem cell transplant for acute myeloid leukemia, so the T cells may come from the graft donor. This sequence joins TRBV20-1 and TRBJ2-2; unclear D gene. The CDR3 DNA sequence: TGCAGTGCTAAAAGTTCAAACACCGGGGAGCTGTTTTTT. This sequence encodes CSAKSSNTGELFF.